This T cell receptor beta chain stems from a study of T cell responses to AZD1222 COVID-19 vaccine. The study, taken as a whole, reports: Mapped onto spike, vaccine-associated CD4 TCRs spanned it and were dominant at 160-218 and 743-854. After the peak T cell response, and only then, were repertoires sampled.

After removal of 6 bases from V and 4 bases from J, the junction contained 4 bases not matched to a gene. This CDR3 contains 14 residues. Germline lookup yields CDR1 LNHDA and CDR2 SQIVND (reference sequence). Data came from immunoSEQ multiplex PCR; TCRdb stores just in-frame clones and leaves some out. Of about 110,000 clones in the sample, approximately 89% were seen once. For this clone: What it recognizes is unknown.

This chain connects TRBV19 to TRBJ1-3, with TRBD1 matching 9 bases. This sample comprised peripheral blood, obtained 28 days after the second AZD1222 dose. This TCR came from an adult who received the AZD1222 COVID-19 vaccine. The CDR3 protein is CASRRTGEGNTIYF. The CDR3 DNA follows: TGTGCCAGTAGACGGACAGGGGAAGGAAACACCATATATTTT.